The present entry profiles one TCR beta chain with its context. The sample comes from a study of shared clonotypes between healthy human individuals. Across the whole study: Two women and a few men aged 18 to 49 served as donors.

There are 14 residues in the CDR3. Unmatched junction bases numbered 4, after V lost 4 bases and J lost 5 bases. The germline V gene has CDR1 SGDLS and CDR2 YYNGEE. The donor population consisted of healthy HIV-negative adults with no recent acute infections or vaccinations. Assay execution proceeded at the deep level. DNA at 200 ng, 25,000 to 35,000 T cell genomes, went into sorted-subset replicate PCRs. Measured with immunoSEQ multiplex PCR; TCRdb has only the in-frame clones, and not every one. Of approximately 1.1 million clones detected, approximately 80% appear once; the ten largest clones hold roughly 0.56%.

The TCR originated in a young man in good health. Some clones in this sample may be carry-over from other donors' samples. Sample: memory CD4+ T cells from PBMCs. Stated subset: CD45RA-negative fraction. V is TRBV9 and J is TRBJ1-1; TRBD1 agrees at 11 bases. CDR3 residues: CASSPGTGGTEAFF. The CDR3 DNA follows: TGTGCCAGCAGCCCCGGGACAGGGGGAACTGAAGCTTTCTTT.